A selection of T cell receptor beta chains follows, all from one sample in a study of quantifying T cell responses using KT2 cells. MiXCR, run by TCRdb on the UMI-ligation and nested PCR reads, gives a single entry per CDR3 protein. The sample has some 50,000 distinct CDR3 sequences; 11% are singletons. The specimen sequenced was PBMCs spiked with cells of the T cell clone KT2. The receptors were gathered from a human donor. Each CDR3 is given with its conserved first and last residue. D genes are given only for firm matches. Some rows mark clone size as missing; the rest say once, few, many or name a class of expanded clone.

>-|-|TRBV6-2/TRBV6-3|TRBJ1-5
CASQIGASNQPQHF
TGTGCCAGCCAAATCGGGGCTTCGAATCAGCCCCAGCATTTT
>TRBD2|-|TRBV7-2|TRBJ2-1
CASSWGLAGYEQFF
TGTGCCAGCAGCTGGGGACTAGCGGGGTATGAGCAGTTCTTC
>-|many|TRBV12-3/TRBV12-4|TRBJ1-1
CASSWEGSEAFF
TGTGCCAGCAGTTGGGAGGGGTCGGAAGCTTTCTTT
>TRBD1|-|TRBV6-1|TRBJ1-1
CASMTGYTEAFF
TGTGCCAGCATGACAGGGTATACTGAAGCTTTCTTT
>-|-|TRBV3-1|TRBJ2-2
CASSQDYGLDTGELFF
TGTGCCAGCAGCCAAGATTACGGGTTGGACACCGGGGAGCTGTTTTTT
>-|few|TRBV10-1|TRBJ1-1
CASSESTLRVKNTEAFF
TGCGCCAGCAGTGAGTCGACGTTGCGGGTGAAGAACACTGAAGCTTTCTTT
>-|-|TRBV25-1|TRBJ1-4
CASSEMGMRANEKLFF
TGTGCCAGCAGTGAGATGGGGATGAGAGCTAATGAAAAACTGTTTTTT
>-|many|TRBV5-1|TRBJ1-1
CASSAQVGTNTEAFF
TGCGCCAGCAGCGCCCAAGTCGGGACGAACACTGAAGCTTTCTTT
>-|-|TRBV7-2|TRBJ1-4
CASSLQGLRSGNEKLFF
TGTGCCAGCAGCTTACAGGGGTTGCGGTCGGGTAATGAAAAACTGTTTTTT
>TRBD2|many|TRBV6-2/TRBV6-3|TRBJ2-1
CASSRGEEEVNEQFF
TGTGCCAGCAGTCGGGGGGAGGAGGAAGTCAATGAGCAGTTCTTC
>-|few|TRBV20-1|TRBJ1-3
CSARVSGPGNTIYF
TGCAGTGCTAGAGTATCAGGGCCTGGAAACACCATATATTTT
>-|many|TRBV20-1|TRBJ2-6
CSATRGHSGANVLTF
TGCAGTGCTACACGGGGGCACTCTGGGGCCAACGTCCTGACTTTC
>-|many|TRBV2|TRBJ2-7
CASKGTRAGYEQYF
TGTGCCAGCAAGGGGACACGGGCGGGCTACGAGCAGTACTTC
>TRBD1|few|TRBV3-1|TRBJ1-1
CASAKNRGGEAFF
TGTGCCAGCGCAAAGAACAGGGGCGGTGAAGCTTTCTTT
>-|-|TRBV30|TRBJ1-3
CAWTRELASGNTIYF
TGTGCCTGGACGAGGGAACTAGCCTCTGGAAACACCATATATTTT
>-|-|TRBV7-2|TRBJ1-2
CASSHWGGGPANYGYTF
TGTGCCAGCAGCCATTGGGGGGGCGGTCCTGCTAACTATGGCTACACCTTC
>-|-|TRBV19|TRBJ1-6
CASSIGATSVSPLHF
TGTGCCAGTAGTATAGGCGCGACCTCCGTCTCACCCCTCCACTTT
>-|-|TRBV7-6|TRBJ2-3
CASSLNKTGPNCTDTQYF
TGTGCCAGCAGCTTGAATAAGACGGGCCCGAACTGCACAGATACGCAGTATTTT
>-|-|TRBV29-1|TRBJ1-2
CSVELVPGGRYYGYTF
TGCAGCGTTGAACTTGTCCCAGGAGGGAGGTACTATGGCTACACCTTC
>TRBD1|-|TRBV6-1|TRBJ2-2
CASLSGQADTGELFF
TGTGCCAGCCTTTCGGGACAGGCGGACACCGGGGAGCTGTTTTTT
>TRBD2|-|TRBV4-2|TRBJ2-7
CASSQVSLAVPYEQYF
TGTGCCAGCAGCCAAGTTTCACTAGCGGTCCCCTACGAGCAGTACTTC
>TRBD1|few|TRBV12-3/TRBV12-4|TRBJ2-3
CASSLGDRDQGTQYF
TGTGCCAGCAGTTTAGGGGACAGGGACCAGGGGACACAGTATTTT
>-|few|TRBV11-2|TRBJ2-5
CASSLRRGSETQYF
TGTGCCAGCAGCTTAAGGAGGGGGTCAGAGACCCAGTACTTC
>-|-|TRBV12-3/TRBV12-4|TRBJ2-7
CASGTFSEQYF
TGTGCCAGCGGGACATTCTCCGAGCAGTACTTC
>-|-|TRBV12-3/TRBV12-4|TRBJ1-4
CASSLSRARKLFF
TGTGCCAGCAGCTTATCCCGGGCCCGAAAACTGTTTTTT
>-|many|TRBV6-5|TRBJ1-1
CASSYRTEAFF
TGTGCCAGCAGTTACAGGACGGAAGCTTTCTTT
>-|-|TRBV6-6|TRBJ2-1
CASSEEGYSLNPRGVSYSEQFF
TGTGCCAGCAGCGAGGAGGGGTACTCACTAAACCCCAGGGGCGTTTCCTACAGTGAGCAGTTCTTC
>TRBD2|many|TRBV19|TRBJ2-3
CASRRLAGGTDTQYF
TGTGCCAGTAGAAGACTAGCGGGAGGGACAGATACGCAGTATTTT
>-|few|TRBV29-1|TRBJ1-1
CSGRQVEAFF
TGCAGCGGTCGACAAGTTGAAGCTTTCTTT
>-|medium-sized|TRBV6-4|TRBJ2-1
CASSDSETSNEQFF
TGTGCCAGCAGTGACTCGGAGACTAGCAATGAGCAGTTCTTC
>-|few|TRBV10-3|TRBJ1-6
CAISEWAGNNSPLHF
TGTGCCATCAGTGAGTGGGCAGGGAATAATTCACCCCTCCACTTT